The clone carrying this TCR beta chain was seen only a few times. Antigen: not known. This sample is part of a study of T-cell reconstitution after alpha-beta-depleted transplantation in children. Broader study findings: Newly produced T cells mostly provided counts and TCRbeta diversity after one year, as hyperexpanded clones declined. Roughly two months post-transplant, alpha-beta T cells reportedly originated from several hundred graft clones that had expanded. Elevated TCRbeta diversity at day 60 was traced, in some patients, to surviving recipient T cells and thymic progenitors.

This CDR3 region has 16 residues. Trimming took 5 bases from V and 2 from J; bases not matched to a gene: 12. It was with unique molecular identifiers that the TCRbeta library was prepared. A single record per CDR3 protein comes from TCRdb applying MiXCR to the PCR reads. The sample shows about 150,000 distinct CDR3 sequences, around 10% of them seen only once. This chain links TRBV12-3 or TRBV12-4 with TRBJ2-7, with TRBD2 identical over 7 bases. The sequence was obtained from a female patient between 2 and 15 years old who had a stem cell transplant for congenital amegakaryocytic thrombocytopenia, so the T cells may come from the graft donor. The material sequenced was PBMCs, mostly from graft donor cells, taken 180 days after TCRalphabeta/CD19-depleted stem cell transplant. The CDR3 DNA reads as TGTGCCAGCAGTGGACGGACTAGTCGGATCCCCTACGAGCAGTACTTC. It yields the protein CASSGRTSRIPYEQYF.